The 9 T cell receptor beta chains below come from one sample, sequenced in a study of tumor-infiltrating lymphocytes in primary liver carcinoma. Co-extracting RNA and DNA was done with roughly 17-31 mg of unsorted bulk tissue as input. The authors made TCR beta cDNA from approximately 490 ng total RNA with a constant-region primer. Employing slightly modified ARM-PCR, three nested multiplex PCR rounds were run, and these gave rise to the TCR beta libraries. The study ran its first two PCR rounds for around 9 cycles each, using TRBV1-TRBV30 forward primers and a C-beta reverse primer. TCRdb itself ran the multiplex PCR reads through MiXCR, one entry per CDR3 protein. The table shows 80,000 to 100,000 distinct CDR3 sequences, with around 70% occurring only once. The material sequenced was tumor-adjacent normal liver tissue. The receptors stem from a man aged 35 to 55 with primary liver carcinoma and hepatitis B virus infection.

This clonotype has just a few counts. A much more abundant neighbour one base away suggests this may be a read error. This chain links TRBV29-1 with TRBJ2-3; 14 positions match TRBD2. With 7 bases clipped from V and 8 bases from J, the junction kept 14 bases outside the gene matches. Per germline, CDR1 SQVTM and CDR2 ANQGSEA. The CDR3 has 16 amino acids. CDR3 in DNA: TGCAGCGGCGAACCGACTAGCGGGAGGGTGGGAGTTACGCAGTATTTT. Its protein product is CSGEPTSGRVGVTQYF.

About this clonotype itself: Being one base from a much bigger clone, this may be a read error. Lacking the conserved final phenylalanine or tryptophan, this CDR3 likely reflects a read error. V and J are TRBV12-3 or TRBV12-4 and TRBJ2-1, with D possibly TRBD1 on 5 matching bases. Trimming stripped 6 bases from V and 5 bases from J, with 20 bases between. CDR3 length: 16 residues. CDR3 sequence (DNA): TGTGCCAGCAGCCGACCGGACATTAGGCATGACAATGAGCAGTTCCTC. It codes for CASSRPDIRHDNEQFL.

This clonotype was observed at least ten times. This chain connects TRBV4-2 to TRBJ2-3; D unclear. The germline gives CDR1 LGHNA, CDR2 YNFKEQ. CDR3 length: 12 amino acids. V was pared by 1 base and J by 8 bases, with 7 bases between. The DNA for the CDR3 is TGTGCCAGCAGCCAAGGGGATCCTACGCAGTATTTT. Residues: CASSQGDPTQYF.

About this clonotype itself: One end of the junction does not line up with germline, which may come from a read error. This rearrangement joins TRBV29-1 to TRBJ2-5; TRBD2 agrees at 9 bases. The CDR3 has 16 residues. Germline V gene sequence: CDR1 SQVTM, CDR2 ANQGSEA. CDR3 DNA: TGTAGCGTCGATAGCGGGAGTAACGGGAGTATTGGGACCCAGTACTTC. Amino acids: CSVDSGSNGSIGTQYF.

A remark on this clonotype: An end of the junction does not agree with germline; a read error may underlie this. The chain recombines TRBV11-2 with TRBJ2-7; no clear D. This CDR3 contains 15 residues. Per germline, CDR1 SGHAT and CDR2 FQNNGV. CDR3: CASSSSWVGSYEHYF. CDR3 coding DNA: TGTGCTAGCAGCTCGAGCTGGGTCGGTTCCTACGAGCATTACTTC. The variable domain in full, completed from reference TRBV11-2 and TRBJ2-7, reads EAGVAQSPRYKIIEKRQSVAFWCNPISGHATLYWYQQILGQGPKLLIQFQNNGVVDDSQLPKDRFSAERLKGVDSTLKIQPAKLEDSAVYLCASSSSWVGSYEHYFGPGTRLTVT.

This clonotype showed up just once. At one end the junction does not follow the germline gene, possibly because of a read error. This chain connects TRBV7-8 to TRBJ2-3; D may be TRBD1 (5 bases). Germline V gene lookup returns CDR1 SGHVS and CDR2 FQNEAQ. CDR3 length: 15 residues. Here the CDR3 DNA reads TGTGCCAGCAGCTTAAGGGGCATTGACACAGTTACGCAGTATTTT. It is translated as CASSLRGIDTVTQYF.

The chain is built from TRBV11-2 and TRBJ2-7; tentatively, D is TRBD1 (5 bases). Germline CDR1 is SGHAT and CDR2 is FQNNGV. The CDR3 covers 14 residues. The V and J ends lost 6 bases and 7 bases respectively, with 19 bases between them. The DNA of the CDR3 is TGTGCCAGCAGAAGTCTAGTGGACATTGGGGAGCAGTACTTC. Translating it yields CASRSLVDIGEQYF.

Details on this clonotype: At one end, the junction sequence differs from germline, possibly due to a read error. This chain joins TRBV11-2 and TRBJ1-1, with TRBD1 identical over 8 bases. The CDR3 covers 13 residues. Germline V CDR1 and CDR2: SGHAT, FQNNGV. The CDR3 bases are TGTGTCAGCAGTACGACAGGGGACAGTGAAGCTTTCTTT. It encodes CVSSTTGDSEAFF.

Turning to this clonotype: A junction end diverges from the germline sequence, so it may reflect a read error. The chain is built from TRBV14 and TRBJ2-3, with D perhaps TRBD1 or TRBD2 (6 bases each). The length of the CDR3 is 14 residues. The V gene's germline CDR1 is SGHDN and CDR2 FVKESK. CDR3 nucleotide sequence: TGTGCCGGCAGCCCAAGGAGGGGGGCAGATACGCAGTATTTT. Amino acid sequence: CAGSPRRGADTQYF.